Below, 10 T cell receptor beta chains from the same sample are listed, as sequenced in a study of tumor and adjacent non-tumor tissue in lung cancer. RNA was extracted from bulk tissue without any cell sorting. The library came from three nested PCR rounds adapted from ARM-PCR protocols. TCRdb analysed the multiplex PCR reads with MiXCR anew, one entry per CDR3 protein. Of under 140,000 distinct CDR3 sequences in the sample, about 87% were seen once. The sequenced material came from lung tumor tissue. These receptors were obtained from a man aged 70 or older with non-small cell lung cancer.

The chain has TRBV2 and TRBJ2-7; D is ambiguous. Trimming left V 8 bases short and J 6 bases short, with 14 bases between. The CDR3 covers 12 residues. CDR1 is SNHLY, CDR2 FYNNEI, per germline. The CDR3 loop reads CASSWAVGEQYF. The CDR3 bases are TGTGCCAGCTCGTGGGCTGTCGGCGAGCAGTACTTC.

Comment on this clonotype: A much larger clone lies a single base off, so this may be a read error. This chain joins TRBV5-1 and TRBJ2-7; tentatively, D is TRBD2 (6 bases). The CDR3 runs to 12 residues. Germline CDR1 reads SGHRS; CDR2 reads YFSETQ. This CDR3 reads CTSSEEGYEQYF. DNA of the CDR3: TGCACCAGCAGCGAGGAGGGTTACGAGCAGTACTTC.

The sample holds many counts of this clonotype. J is TRBJ1-5 and V is TRBV20-1; possibly TRBD1 for D (5 bases). Trimming took off 6 bases at V and 8 bases at J, with 11 bases between the two ends. CDR1 and CDR2 from the germline V gene are DFQATT and SNEGSKA (reference sequence). CDR3 size: 11 residues. As DNA, the CDR3 is TGCAGTGCCCAGGGTTGGGAGCCCCAGCATTTT. Its translation is CSAQGWEPQHF.

In regard to this clonotype: The final CDR3 position lacks the conserved phenylalanine or tryptophan, pointing to a likely read error. It is unclear where the CDR3 begins or ends on the DNA, so no DNA is shown, and the CDR3 is as TCRdb lists it. The chain is built from TRBV11-2 and TRBJ1-1. The germline CDR1 and CDR2 sequences are SGHAT and FQNNGV. The CDR3 adds up to 15 amino acids, both ends counted. The CDR3: CASSFANSRNTEALV.

This chain joins TRBV29-1 and TRBJ2-2; 7 nucleotides agree with TRBD2. CDR1 SQVTM and CDR2 ANQGSEA come from the germline V gene. This CDR3 is built from 14 residues. The CDR3 nucleotides read TGCAACGCTAACGTAGCGGGGAACACCGGGGAGCTGTTTTTT. Translated, it gives CNANVAGNTGELFF.

To note about this clonotype: A much more abundant neighbour one base away suggests this may be a read error. The chain has TRBV2 and TRBJ1-5, with D tentatively TRBD1 (5 bases). From germline, CDR1 is SNHLY and CDR2 FYNNEI. CDR3 length equals 15 residues. CDR3 DNA: TGTGCCAGCAGTGTGAGGGGCACTCAGTATCAGCCCCACCATTTT. Translating it yields CASSVRGTQYQPHHF.

The rearrangement uses TRBV4-3 and TRBJ1-1; no clear D gene. V lost 10 bases and J 2 bases, leaving 11 bases between the germline ends. The CDR3 sequence is 12 residues long. Germline assignment: CDR1 LGHNA and CDR2 YSLEER. CDR3 coding DNA: TGCGCCATTAGCCAAGGTAACACTGAAGCTTTCTTT. Residues: CAISQGNTEAFF.

About this clonotype: An end of the junction differs from the germline gene, which may be a read error. V usage is TRBV12-3 or TRBV12-4 and J usage is TRBJ1-6; D unclear. This CDR3 has 13 residues. CDR3 coding DNA: TGTGCCAACAGTTTTTACTACAACTCACCCCTCCACTTT. Translating gives CANSFYYNSPLHF.

To note about this clonotype: A junction end diverges from the germline sequence, so it may reflect a read error. The rearrangement links TRBV28 to TRBJ1-4; D remains unclear. There are 15 residues in the CDR3. Germline V gene data show CDR1 as MDHEN and CDR2 as SYDVKM. The CDR3 sequence is CATSLWSGTNEKLFF. The CDR3 nucleotides are TGTGCCACCAGTTTATGGTCAGGTACTAATGAAAAACTGTTCTTT. Together with reference TRBV28 and TRBJ1-4, the CDR3 gives the full variable domain: DVKVTQSSRYLVKRTGEKVFLECVQDMDHENMFWYRQDPGLGLRLIYFSYDVKMKEKGDIPEGYSVSREKKERFSLILESASTNQTSMYLCATSLWSGTNEKLFFGSGTQLSVL.

A note on this clonotype: An end of the junction does not agree with germline; a read error may underlie this. The J gene is TRBJ1-6, the V gene TRBV4-2; D is ambiguous. Per germline, CDR1 LGHNA and CDR2 YNFKEQ. There are 15 residues in the CDR3. CDR3 loop: CASGQLSGKGTPLHF. The CDR3 DNA reads as TGTGCCAGCGGCCAATTATCCGGAAAGGGTACACCCCTCCACTTT.